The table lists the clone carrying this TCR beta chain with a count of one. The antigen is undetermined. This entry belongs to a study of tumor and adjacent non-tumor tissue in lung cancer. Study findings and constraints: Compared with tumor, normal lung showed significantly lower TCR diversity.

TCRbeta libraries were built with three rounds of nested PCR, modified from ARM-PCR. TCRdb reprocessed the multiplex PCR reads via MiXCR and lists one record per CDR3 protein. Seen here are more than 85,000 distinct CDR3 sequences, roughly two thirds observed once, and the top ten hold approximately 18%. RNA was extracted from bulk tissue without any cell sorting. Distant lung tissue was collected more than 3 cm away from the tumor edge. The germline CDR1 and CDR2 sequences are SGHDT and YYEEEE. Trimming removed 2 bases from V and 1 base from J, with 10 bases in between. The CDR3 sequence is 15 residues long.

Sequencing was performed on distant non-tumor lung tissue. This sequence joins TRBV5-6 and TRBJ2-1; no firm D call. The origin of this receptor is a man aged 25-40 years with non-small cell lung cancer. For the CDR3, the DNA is TGTGCCAGCAGCTTATTCCGTCTATCCTACAATGAGCAGTTCTTC. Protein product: CASSLFRLSYNEQFF.